The T cell receptor beta chain under discussion was sequenced for a study of early T cells in non-severe SARS-CoV-2 infection. Study information: The authors sequenced bulk RNA from unsorted whole blood, leaving chains unpaired.

Individually, cDNA molecules had unique molecular identifiers attached to them. Each CDR3 protein is one row after TCRdb ran MiXCR on the 5' RACE reads. Of approximately 30,000 distinct CDR3 sequences listed, about 5.3% are singletons. This CDR3 spans 13 amino acids. The germline V gene encodes CDR1 MNHEY and CDR2 SVGAGI. After removal of 6 bases from V and 2 bases from J, the junction contained 3 bases not matched to a gene. This clonotype was counted many times. The rearrangement links TRBV6-5 to TRBJ1-2; 7 bases match TRBD1. Sample: whole blood. The sequence came from an adult who was a healthcare worker with PCR-confirmed SARS-CoV-2 infection or an uninfected control (not recorded which). The CDR3 reads CASSPQGNYGYTF. The CDR3, as DNA: TGTGCCAGCAGCCCACAGGGGAACTATGGCTACACCTTC.